This note documents a single T cell receptor (beta chain) sequence. This clone has only one observation. Its recognized antigen is unknown. No base qualities exist here, and no much larger clone lies one base off it. The library was prepared using the immunoSEQ multiplex PCR assay. For most patients, genomic DNA was isolated using the Qiagen DNeasy Blood and Tissue Kit and was shipped frozen to Adaptive Biotechnologies for TCR sequencing. Adaptive Biotechnologies carried out high-throughput TCR-beta CDR3 sequencing of genomic DNA for most patients. The original methods were these. Adaptive's ImmunoSEQ software was the source of the TCR sequencing data for 15 to 20 patients, while a few other patients were processed with MiXCR and VDJtools. CD4 versus CD8 sorting errors were corrected by removing sequences found in both subsets at a frequency ratio below 5:1. CDR3 nucleotide sequences shared by donor and recipient were removed because the origin of these sequences could not be assigned. To be classed as alloreactive, a clone needed at least 2-fold expansion over unstimulated cells and a minimum CFSE-low frequency of 0.002% (template counts) or 0.001% (read counts). A clone was considered mappable if detected in the sequenced pre-transplant spleen, lymph node, or MLR CFSE-low populations of the donor or recipient. The cumulative frequency of alloreactive clones was calculated as a percentage of all sequences, weighted by copy number. Sourced from immuneACCESS, this table was stored by TCRdb with only in-frame sequences that have V and J called. A share of the clones is absent; for the studies checked, an unresolved V gene accounts for under half, and the remainder has no known explanation. Clonal size and the V and J genes are those of that table, whereas D and trimming came from the DNA. The sample includes some 36,000 clones, with approximately 94% observed a single time. The leading ten clones occupy approximately 0.22% of the sample.

The time point tag for this specimen amounts to: cells obtained before transplantation from donor or recipient. CD3+CD4+ and CD3+CD8+ populations were FACS-sorted from unstimulated pre-transplant donor and recipient cells taken from spleen or lymph nodes. This specimen belongs to a study of graft-versus-host responses after intestinal transplantation (dated by TCRdb to the early 2020s). Some background on the complete study: Multivisceral, liver-intestinal, or isolated intestinal transplants were received by the recipients. Every recipient was given anti-thymocyte globulin induction, followed by around three years of maintenance tacrolimus and steroids. Donor T cell macrochimerism was defined as a peak of at least 4% donor T cells among recipient peripheral blood mononuclear cells. Of the approximately 25 intestinal transplant recipients enrolled in the cohort, one of whom was a retransplant, a few patients without pretransplant specimens were excluded. To identify alloreactive clones, pre-transplant mixed lymphocyte reaction products were sequenced and then compared with unstimulated pre-transplant donor and recipient T cells. Rather than going through the commercial service, samples from three later patients were sequenced in-house on an Illumina MiSeq and processed with MiXCR. Bulk TCR-beta CDR3 sequencing was used to track graft-versus-host and host-versus-graft alloreactive T cell clones in the graft, circulation and bone marrow after intestinal transplantation.

The full study reports these points: Conclusions were limited by the relatively low number and heterogeneity of intestinal transplant patients. High GvH to HvG T cell clonal ratios were observed in the allografts of patients with donor T cell macrochimerism. GvH clones were detected in recipient bone marrow, and some of these GvH clones were observed earlier in ileal mucosa or blood, consistent with an intestinal mucosal origin. Peak levels of circulating GvH clones were associated with declines in HvG clones early after transplant.

This receptor was identified in a human donor who was the organ donor for an intestinal transplant. The input for sequencing was unstimulated CD4+ T cells sorted from spleen or lymph node cells, taken before transplant.

The DNA sequence reads TGCAGCGTTGGCGCAGCTATGAGCACTGAAGCTTTCTTT. It encodes CSVGAAMSTEAFF. This chain is built from TRBV29-1 and TRBJ1-1; the D segment cannot be called with confidence. The V end loses 4 bases and the J end loses 4 bases, and a stretch of 13 bases separates them. The CDR3 sequence holds 13 residues, the cysteine and phenylalanine included. Only CDR3 DNA remains: 39 bases, in frame from the first base. CDR1 and CDR2 are drawn from the germline V gene: SQVTM, ANQGSEA. Where the CDR3 stops, the reference TRBV29-1 and TRBJ1-1 genes take over; the full variable domain is SAVISQKPSRDICQRGTSLTIQCQVDSQVTMMFWYRQQPGQSLTLIATANQGSEATYESGFVIDKFPISRPNLTFSTLTVSNMSPEDSSIYLCSVGAAMSTEAFFGQGTRLTVV.